Many counts were recorded for the clone carrying this T cell receptor beta chain. RNA transcripts served as the template for amplifying TCR beta CDR3 regions. Primed by the HTBI set, a first-round RT-PCR was run on the TCR CDR3. In TCRdb, the multiplex PCR reads were re-called with MiXCR into one record per CDR3 protein. Of around 350,000 distinct CDR3 sequences detected, approximately 20% appear once; the ten largest clones hold around 4%. Absence of ophthalmopathy progression within 18 months defined stable Graves' hyperthyroidism. Patients aged 18 to 65 with hyperthyroidism were newly diagnosed, with duration under 2 months. For the diagnoses, clinical symptoms, serum thyroxine and TRAb, thyroid ultrasound and orbital computed tomography were used. The entry originates in a study of T cells in Graves' hyperthyroidism and ophthalmopathy. Study details: Pretreatment peripheral blood was obtained at initial diagnosis.

The ends were cut back, 2 bases at V and 6 bases at J, with 11 bases in the middle. The CDR3 spans 14 residues. The sample taken for sequencing was blood. The chain recombines TRBV12-3 or TRBV12-4 with TRBJ1-5; D is undetermined. The origin of this receptor is a woman aged 18 to 35 with Graves' hyperthyroidism. The CDR3 protein is CASSLRRATQPQHF. Here the CDR3 DNA reads TGTGCCAGCAGTTTACGGAGAGCCACTCAGCCCCAGCATTTT.